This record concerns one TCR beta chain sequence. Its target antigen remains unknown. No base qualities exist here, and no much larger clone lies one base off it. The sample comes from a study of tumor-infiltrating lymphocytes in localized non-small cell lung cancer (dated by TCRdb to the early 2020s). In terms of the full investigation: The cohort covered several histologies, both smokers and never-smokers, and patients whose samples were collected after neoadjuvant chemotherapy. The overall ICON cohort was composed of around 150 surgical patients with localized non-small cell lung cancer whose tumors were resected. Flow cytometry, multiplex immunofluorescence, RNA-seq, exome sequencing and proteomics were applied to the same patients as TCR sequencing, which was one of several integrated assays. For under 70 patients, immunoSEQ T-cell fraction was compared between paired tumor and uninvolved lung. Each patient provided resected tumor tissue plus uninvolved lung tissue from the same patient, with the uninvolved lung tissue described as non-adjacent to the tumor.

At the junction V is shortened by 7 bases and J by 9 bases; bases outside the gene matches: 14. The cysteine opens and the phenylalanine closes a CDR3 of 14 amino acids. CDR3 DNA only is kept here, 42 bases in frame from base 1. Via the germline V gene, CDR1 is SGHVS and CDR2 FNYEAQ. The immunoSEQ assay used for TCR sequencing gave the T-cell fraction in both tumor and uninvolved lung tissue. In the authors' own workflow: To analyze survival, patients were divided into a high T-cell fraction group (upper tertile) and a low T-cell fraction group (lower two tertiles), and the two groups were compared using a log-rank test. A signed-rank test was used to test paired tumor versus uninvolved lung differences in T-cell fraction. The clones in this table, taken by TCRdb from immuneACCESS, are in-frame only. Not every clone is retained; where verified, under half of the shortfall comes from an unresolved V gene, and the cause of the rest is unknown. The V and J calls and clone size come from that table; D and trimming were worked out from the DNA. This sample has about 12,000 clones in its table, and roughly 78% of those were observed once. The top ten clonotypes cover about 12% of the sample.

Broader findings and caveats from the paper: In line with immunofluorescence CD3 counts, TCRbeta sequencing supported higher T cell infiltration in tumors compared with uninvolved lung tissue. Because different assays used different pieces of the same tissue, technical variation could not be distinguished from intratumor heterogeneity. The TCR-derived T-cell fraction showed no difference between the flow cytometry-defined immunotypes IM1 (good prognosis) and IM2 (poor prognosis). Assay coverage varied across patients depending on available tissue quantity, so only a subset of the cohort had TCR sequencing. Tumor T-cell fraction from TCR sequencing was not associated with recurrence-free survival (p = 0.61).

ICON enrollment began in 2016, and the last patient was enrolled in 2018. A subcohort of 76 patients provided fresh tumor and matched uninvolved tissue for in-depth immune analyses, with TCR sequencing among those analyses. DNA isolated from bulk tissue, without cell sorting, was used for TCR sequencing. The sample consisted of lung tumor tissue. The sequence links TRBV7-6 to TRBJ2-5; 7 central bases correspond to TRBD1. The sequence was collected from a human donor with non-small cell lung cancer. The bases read TGTGCCAGCACCAAGGGGGCGGTCCGCGGGTCCCAGTACTTC. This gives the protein CASTKGAVRGSQYF.